A selection of T cell receptor beta chains follows, all from one sample in a study of blood T cell repertoires in COVID-19. Sequenced by immunoSEQ multiplex PCR; TCRdb stores in-frame clones only, minus some. The sample yields about 240,000 clones, 70% to 90% seen once. Sequencing used PBMCs or T cells enriched from blood (not recorded which). These receptors were taken from a woman in her thirties or forties with acute COVID-19. Both conserved end residues are part of each CDR3. D genes are given only for firm matches. Clone size appears in some rows only: once, few, many, or a class for an expanded clone.

J gene | clone size | V gene | D gene | CDR3 DNA | CDR3 protein
TRBJ2-1 | once | TRBV28 | NA | TGTGCCAGCAGTTTTATGGCGGGAAACCACAATGAGCAGTTCTTC | CASSFMAGNHNEQFF
TRBJ2-1 | NA | TRBV27 | NA | TGTGCCAGCAGTTCCCTCGACAGCTACAATGAGCAGTTCTTC | CASSSLDSYNEQFF
TRBJ1-4 | NA | TRBV6-5 | NA | TGTGCCAGCAGCAAGACAGGCATCCTTAATGAAAAACTGTTTTTT | CASSKTGILNEKLFF
TRBJ1-3 | NA | TRBV12-3/TRBV12-4 | NA | TGTGCCAGCAGAACCGGGACAGGAAACACCATATATTTT | CASRTGTGNTIYF
TRBJ1-1 | NA | TRBV4-1 | NA | TGCGCCAGCAGCCAAGGACAGGCTAACACTGAAGCTTTCTTT | CASSQGQANTEAFF
TRBJ2-3 | NA | TRBV6-5 | NA | TGTGCCAGCAGTTACTCCCGGGGATTACACACAGATACGCAGTATTTT | CASSYSRGLHTDTQYF
TRBJ1-2 | NA | TRBV12-3/TRBV12-4 | NA | TGTGCCAGCAGTTTAGGAGAGGGTCCTGGCTACACCTTC | CASSLGEGPGYTF
TRBJ2-1 | NA | TRBV5-1 | TRBD2 | TGCGCCAGCAGCTTGGTAGGGGCGGGAGACTACAATGAGCAGTTCTTC | CASSLVGAGDYNEQFF
TRBJ1-2 | NA | TRBV5-6 | NA | TGTGCCAGCAGCCAGGACAGAACTGCCTATGGCTACACCTTC | CASSQDRTAYGYTF
TRBJ2-7 | NA | TRBV11-3 | NA | TGTGCCAGCAGCCCGTTAGCGCGACTCGCTTTCTACGAGCAGTACTTC | CASSPLARLAFYEQYF
TRBJ2-7 | NA | TRBV12-5 | NA | TGTGCTAGTGGAACGAGAAGCTCCTACGAGCAGTACTTC | CASGTRSSYEQYF
TRBJ2-3 | NA | TRBV9 | NA | TGTGCCAGCAGCCCCTCTCACCGGTCCGATACGCAGTATTTT | CASSPSHRSDTQYF
TRBJ1-1 | NA | TRBV11-2 | TRBD1 | TGTGCCAGCAGCTCGGACAGGGGTAGAACTGAAGCTTTCTTT | CASSSDRGRTEAFF
TRBJ1-2 | NA | TRBV28 | NA | TGTGCCAGCAGCCCCGTCGTTGGGTCGGGGATTATTTATGGCTACACCTTC | CASSPVVGSGIIYGYTF
TRBJ1-2 | NA | TRBV11-3 | NA | TGTGCCAGCAGCTTAAGAAGGGGCGTCAACTATGGCTACACCTTC | CASSLRRGVNYGYTF
TRBJ2-1 | NA | TRBV19 | NA | TGTGCCAGTAGGCGGGGTTTCCCGCTATACAATGAGCAGTTCTTC | CASRRGFPLYNEQFF
TRBJ1-1 | NA | TRBV9 | NA | TGTGCCAGCAGCGTAGAAGGACAAATTAACACTGAAGCTTTCTTT | CASSVEGQINTEAFF
TRBJ2-2 | once | TRBV19 | TRBD2 | TGTGCCAGTAGTTCAGTAGCGGGACAAAACACCGGGGAGCTGTTTTTT | CASSSVAGQNTGELFF
TRBJ1-1 | NA | TRBV5-1 | NA | TGCGCCAGCAGCTCTCAACCGGGACATACGAACACTGAAGCTTTCTTT | CASSSQPGHTNTEAFF
TRBJ2-7 | NA | TRBV5-4 | TRBD2 | TGTGCCAGCAGCTTGGGGACTAGCGGGAGGGGGTACGAGCAGTACTTC | CASSLGTSGRGYEQYF
TRBJ2-3 | NA | TRBV7-6 | TRBD1 | TGTGCCAGCAGCTTAGCGCAGGGGGTGGGCACAGATACGCAGTATTTT | CASSLAQGVGTDTQYF
TRBJ2-7 | NA | TRBV24-1 | NA | TGTGCCACCAGTGATAAGACCCGGGACTCGGGCGAGCAGTACTTC | CATSDKTRDSGEQYF
TRBJ2-1 | once | TRBV9 | NA | TGTGCCAGCAGCGTAGCTGGGCACAATGAGCAGTTCTTC | CASSVAGHNEQFF
TRBJ2-7 | NA | TRBV29-1 | NA | TGCAGCGTTGAAGGTACGGGGGTCGAGCAGTACTTC | CSVEGTGVEQYF
TRBJ2-7 | NA | TRBV27 | TRBD2 | TGTGCCAGCAGCTTGGGGGCTAGCGGGAGTTACGAGCAGTACTTC | CASSLGASGSYEQYF
TRBJ2-4 | NA | TRBV18 | TRBD2 | TGTGCCAGCTCACCAATTGGAAGCCTAGCGGGAGTTCTGGCAAACATTCAGTACTTC | CASSPIGSLAGVLANIQYF
TRBJ1-2 | NA | TRBV9 | TRBD1 | TGTGCCAGCAGCCCACAGGGGGCCGGGTATGGCTACACCTTC | CASSPQGAGYGYTF
TRBJ2-5 | once | TRBV7-9 | NA | TGTGCCAGCAGCTTAGTGGCAGGGTGGGGCGAGACCCAGTACTTC | CASSLVAGWGETQYF
TRBJ1-2 | NA | TRBV27 | NA | TGTGCCAGCAGTCGAGCACCTAACTATGGCTACACCTTC | CASSRAPNYGYTF
TRBJ2-7 | NA | TRBV5-1 | TRBD2 | TGCGCCAGCAGCCAGAAGACTAGCGGCTCTCGGGAGCAGTACTTC | CASSQKTSGSREQYF
TRBJ2-7 | NA | TRBV15 | TRBD2 | TGTGCCACCAGCAGAGACGCTAGCGGGAGGGTACACGAGCAGTACTTC | CATSRDASGRVHEQYF
TRBJ2-5 | NA | TRBV6-2/TRBV6-3 | TRBD2 | TGTGCCAGCAGTTACTCCCTAGCGGGGGGCGATTGGGAGACCCAGTACTTC | CASSYSLAGGDWETQYF
TRBJ2-1 | NA | TRBV5-4 | NA | TGTGCCAGCAGCCCTGGGAGTATCAATGAGCAGTTCTTC | CASSPGSINEQFF
TRBJ2-3 | NA | TRBV12-3/TRBV12-4 | NA | TGTGCCAGTAATCTCCCCAGCACAGATACGCAGTATTTT | CASNLPSTDTQYF
TRBJ1-1 | NA | TRBV30 | NA | TGTGCCTGGAGCGCAGGAGGGGCTATTGGTACTGAAGCTTTCTTT | CAWSAGGAIGTEAFF
TRBJ1-1 | NA | TRBV5-1 | TRBD1 | TGCGCCAGCAGCATCACAGGGGGCTCAGGCACTGAAGCTTTCTTT | CASSITGGSGTEAFF
TRBJ2-4 | NA | TRBV7-8 | TRBD1 | TGTGCCAGCAGCTTACGTGGGACAGGGGACCTGCGCGGCATTCAGTACTTC | CASSLRGTGDLRGIQYF
TRBJ1-5 | NA | TRBV6-6 | NA | TGTGCCAGCAGTAACCAAACACCATATAGCAATCAGCCCCAGCATTTT | CASSNQTPYSNQPQHF
TRBJ1-3 | few | TRBV15 | TRBD1 | TGTGCCACCAGCTCCCGGGACAGTGGAAACACCATATATTTT | CATSSRDSGNTIYF
TRBJ2-3 | NA | TRBV6-5 | NA | TGTGCCAGCAGTTTGTTCGGCCGGGTGGGAGATACGCAGTATTTT | CASSLFGRVGDTQYF
TRBJ2-2 | NA | TRBV10-3 | NA | TGTGCCATCGGTGGGGGCGAGAGAACCGGGGAGCTGTTTTTT | CAIGGGERTGELFF
TRBJ1-2 | NA | TRBV5-1 | TRBD1 | TGCGCCAGCAGCACAACCGGGACAGGGGGAGATCCTAACTATGGCTACACCTTC | CASSTTGTGGDPNYGYTF
TRBJ1-2 | NA | TRBV30 | TRBD1 | TGTGCCTGGAGTGTACGACAGGGGAGTGGCTACACCTTC | CAWSVRQGSGYTF
TRBJ2-7 | NA | TRBV19 | TRBD1 | TGTGCCAGTAGAGGGGGCAGGGAGAGCTCCTACGAGCAGTACTTC | CASRGGRESSYEQYF
TRBJ1-2 | once | TRBV5-1 | TRBD1 | TGCGCCAGCAGACTCGACGCTACAGGGGAGGATGGCTACACCTTC | CASRLDATGEDGYTF
TRBJ2-1 | once | TRBV5-1 | NA | TGCGCCAGCAGCTTGGAAGCTGCCAATGAGCAGTTCTTC | CASSLEAANEQFF
TRBJ2-3 | NA | TRBV3-1/TRBV3-2 | NA | TGTGCCAGCAGCCAAGTGGTACGCGCTGCAGTCCCTTTTCGTCCCTTCCCACACGGGTCGCAGTATTTT | CASSQVVRAAVPFRPFPHGSQYF
TRBJ1-2 | NA | TRBV5-1 | NA | TGCGCCAGCAGCCAGGGAAGCGGCTACACCTTC | CASSQGSGYTF
TRBJ2-2 | NA | TRBV23-1 | NA | TGCGCCAGCAGTCAATCACAGGACACCGGGGAGCTGTTTTTT | CASSQSQDTGELFF
TRBJ2-1 | NA | TRBV6-1 | NA | TGTGCCAGCAGTGAAAAATTAGTTGAAGCCTCTGAGCAGTTCTTC | CASSEKLVEASEQFF